The 9 T cell receptor beta chains listed next were all sequenced from one sample in a study of T cells in Graves' hyperthyroidism and ophthalmopathy. Amplification targeted TCR beta CDR3 regions from RNA transcripts. The primer set for the first-round RT-PCR of the TCR CDR3 was HTBI. TCRdb passed the multiplex PCR reads through MiXCR, listing each CDR3 protein once. The sample has hundreds of thousands of distinct CDR3 sequences, around 15% seen once; the top ten hold 25% to 30%. The sequenced sample was blood. These receptors were taken from a woman between 18 and 30 years old with Graves' ophthalmopathy.

The sample holds many counts of this clonotype. The chain employs TRBV12-3 or TRBV12-4 and TRBJ1-2; D is perhaps TRBD1 (5 bases). This CDR3 region has 14 residues. V was shortened by 7 bases and J by 2 bases, with 14 bases between the two germline ends. The CDR3 DNA is TGTGCCAGCACGGTGTGGGGGTCCAACTATGGCTACACCTTC. Its translation: CASTVWGSNYGYTF.

This clonotype was seen at least ten times. The chain joins TRBV7-8 to TRBJ2-1; D not certain. Germline CDR1 SGHVS, CDR2 FQNEAQ. V lost 4 bases to trimming and J lost 7 bases, with 20 bases between them. The CDR3 covers 16 residues. The chain's CDR3 is CASSSADGALRNEQFF. The CDR3, as DNA: TGTGCCAGCAGCTCGGCAGACGGAGCCTTGAGGAATGAGCAGTTCTTC.

The J gene is TRBJ1-2, the V gene TRBV30, with TRBD1 identical over 7 bases. CDR1 and CDR2 (germline): GTSNPN, SVGIG (reference sequence). This CDR3 has 15 amino acids. V trimming: 0 bases; J trimming: 2 bases; junction bases outside the gene matches: 6. The CDR3: CAWSVLGQINYGYTF. The CDR3 nucleotides read TGTGCCTGGAGTGTACTGGGACAGATCAACTATGGCTACACCTTC.

This clonotype was detected many times. Written as DNA, the CDR3 is TGTGCCAGCAGTGCTGGCGCAGGGGAATCCTATAATTCACCCCTCCACTTT. It codes for CASSAGAGESYNSPLHF. This sequence joins TRBV27 and TRBJ1-6; the D gene is possibly TRBD1 (6 bases). The CDR3 is made up of 17 amino acids. Germline values: CDR1 MNHEY, CDR2 SMNVEV (reference sequence). V shed 5 bases and J shed 1 base, with 15 bases lying between them.

This clonotype was observed many times. The V gene is TRBV10-1, the J gene TRBJ2-7; D might be TRBD1 (5 bases). There are 13 residues in the CDR3. The germline V gene encodes CDR1 WNHNN and CDR2 SYGVQD (reference sequence). Trimming removed 8 bases from V and 3 bases from J, with 14 bases in between. This CDR3 is CASLTDKLYEQYF. The DNA for the CDR3 is TGCGCCAGCCTGACAGATAAACTCTACGAGCAGTACTTC.

A remark on this clonotype: A much larger clone lies a single base off, so this may be a read error. J is TRBJ2-1 and V is TRBV12-5; TRBD2 aligns across 11 bases. Germline loops: CDR1 LGHNT, CDR2 FRNRAP. With 7 bases clipped from V and 4 bases from J, the junction kept 9 bases outside the gene matches. The CDR3 length is 16 residues. CDR3 region: CASAMTSGKKYNEQFF. The CDR3 DNA sequence: TGTGCTAGTGCCATGACTAGCGGGAAGAAATACAATGAGCAGTTCTTC.

In this sample, this clonotype turned up many times. This chain joins TRBV7-2 and TRBJ1-6, with 9 bases aligning to TRBD1. The length of the CDR3 is 14 residues. Germline V gene data show CDR1 as SGHTA and CDR2 as FQGNSA. V shed 6 bases and J 13 bases; nucleotides not matched to a gene: 10. DNA of the CDR3: TGTGCCAGCAGACAAGGACAGGGGTTTCCCCCCCTCCACTTT. Its protein is CASRQGQGFPPLHF.

This clonotype showed up just once. This chain links TRBV11-2 with TRBJ2-3, with D possibly matching TRBD2 (6 bases). V was trimmed by 1 base and J by 1 base, leaving 9 bases between them. Germline assignment: CDR1 SGHAT and CDR2 FQNNGV. CDR3 size: 15 residues. Written as DNA, the CDR3 is TGTGCCAGCAGCTTAGGCGGGGATGGCACAGATACGCAGTATTTT. Translation gives CASSLGGDGTDTQYF.

At least ten counts were recorded for this clonotype. This rearrangement joins TRBV28 to TRBJ1-6; D is unresolved. From germline, CDR1 is MDHEN and CDR2 SYDVKM. This CDR3 spans 16 amino acids. V was trimmed by 2 bases and J by 0 bases, leaving 8 bases between them. CDR3 residues: CASSLTPSSYNSPLHF. CDR3 coding DNA: TGTGCCAGCAGTTTAACCCCATCCTCCTATAATTCACCCCTCCACTTT.